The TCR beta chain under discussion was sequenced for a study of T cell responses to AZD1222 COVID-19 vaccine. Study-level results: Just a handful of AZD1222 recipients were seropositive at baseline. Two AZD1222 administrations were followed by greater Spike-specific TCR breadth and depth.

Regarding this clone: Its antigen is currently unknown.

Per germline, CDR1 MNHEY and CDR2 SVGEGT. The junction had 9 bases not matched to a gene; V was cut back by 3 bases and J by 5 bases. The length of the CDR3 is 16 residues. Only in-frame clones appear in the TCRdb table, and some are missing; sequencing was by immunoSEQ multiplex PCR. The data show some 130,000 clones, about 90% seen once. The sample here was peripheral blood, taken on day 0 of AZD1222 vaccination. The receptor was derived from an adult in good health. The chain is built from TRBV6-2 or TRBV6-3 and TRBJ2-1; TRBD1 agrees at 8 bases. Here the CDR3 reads CASSYLGQDINNEQFF. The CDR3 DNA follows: TGTGCCAGCAGTTATTTGGGACAGGATATTAACAATGAGCAGTTCTTC.